This is a list of T cell receptor beta chains from one sample in a study of T cells and copy number aberrations in small-cell lung cancer. Assay: immunoSEQ multiplex PCR; the TCRdb copy retains only in-frame clones and omits some. Of around 570 clones in the sample, 90% to 95% were seen once. The sample comprised tumor tissue. Receptors originate from a man aged 50 to 60 with small cell lung cancer. Both conserved end residues are part of each CDR3.

TRBV27 CASSLKTYNEQFF
TRBV18 CASSRVTGGTEAFF
TRBV7-9 CASSLDYKGNYGYTF
TRBV2 CASSHGREKLFF
TRBV4-2 CASSHLQASGNTIYF
TRBV5-1 CASSLPSGGVTDTQYF
TRBV7-9 CASSSSGGTEAFF
TRBV11-2 CASSPGGSYNEQFF
TRBV4-1 CASSQVRDTGELFF
TRBV4-2 CASSLSTSDNEQFF
TRBV6-1 CASSVRDSYEQYF
TRBV4-2 CASSQETSGSYEQYF
TRBV10-3 CAISDDRGPHEQYF
TRBV6-5 CASSYGVGEGFETQYF
TRBV5-1 CASSPVGTGEEQYF
TRBV2 CASQTGRGQPQHF
TRBV11-2 CASSLGRDGVYGYTF
TRBV7-9 CASSLPARPEQFF
TRBV6-6 CASSTLARGYEQYF
TRBV7-9 CASSTGKGDEAFF
TRBV30 CAWSGPGAFEAFF
TRBV2 CASSEDSAVGTDTQYF
TRBV5-4 CASSLGWTGGGTDTQYF
TRBV18 CASSTGGVNIQYF
TRBV11-2 CASSLEALEETQYF
TRBV6-1 CASSETGQVPKLFF
TRBV4-3 CASSQDHGLSNQPQHF
TRBV5-6 CASSRTGTGNTIYF
TRBV7-2 CASSLSQGENSNQPQHF